This T cell receptor (beta chain) was retrieved from a study of lymphopenia after photon versus proton radiotherapy. Repertoires were generated with immunoSEQ multiplex PCR, while TCRdb's copy carries only in-frame clones and drops some. Of 68,000 or so clones listed, more than 75% are singletons. A note on this clone: Its antigen is still unknown.

Findings of the study overall: After the lymphocyte nadir, photon-treated repertoires showed oligoclonal expansion, especially of CD8+ Temra cells. Authors raise, but do not show, better survival with proton therapy. A bigger post-nadir fall in TCR diversity correlated inversely with survival time in deceased patients.

This TCR derives from a woman aged 70-85 years with pancreatic cancer. The sample here was peripheral blood, taken from a patient treated with photon-based radiotherapy.

The DNA for the CDR3 is TGTGCCAGCAGTACGGGGGACAGGGCGGGTGGCTACACCTTC. Protein product: CASSTGDRAGGYTF. This rearrangement joins TRBV27 to TRBJ1-2, with 9 bases that match TRBD1. This CDR3 is built from 14 residues. CDR1 and CDR2 (germline): MNHEY, SMNVEV (reference sequence). With V trimmed by 5 bases and J by 7 bases, 8 bases remained unmatched.